This TCR beta chain stems from a study of T cells in localized non-small cell lung cancer. Germline V lookup: CDR1 SEHNR, CDR2 FQNEAQ (reference sequence). CDR3 length: 12 residues. Trimming cost V 5 bases and J 5 bases, with 8 bases left between them. Clones were read by immunoSEQ multiplex PCR, and TCRdb kept only the in-frame ones, dropping some. The sample lists more than 15,000 clones, 80% to 90% seen once, with about 24% in the top ten. This clone has just a few counts. This TCR came from a male donor at least 60 years old with stage I lung adenocarcinoma. The chain joins TRBV7-9 to TRBJ2-3; D gene unclear. Source: peripheral blood, taken before any cancer treatment. Here the CDR3 reads CASSKGGDTQYF. The CDR3 bases are TGTGCCAGCAGCAAGGGCGGAGATACGCAGTATTTT.